The clone carrying this T cell receptor (beta chain) was picked up a small number of times. The sample's treatment: oral pan-JAK inhibitor, 5-10 mg twice daily. The sample is drawn from a study of CD8+ T cells in alopecia areata. In the study overall: Among treated patients, oral tofacitinib was administered at 5 to 10 mg twice daily.

Sequencing used cDNA as its template, made by extracting RNA and reverse transcribing it. Assay used: immunoSEQ multiplex PCR; TCRdb lists only in-frame clones, some missing. The sample contains about 140,000 clones, about 88% of which appear only once. Germline V CDR1 and CDR2: SQVTM, ANQGSEA. CDR3 size: 10 residues. The V gene is TRBV29-1, the J gene TRBJ2-2; no clear D gene. This clonotype was sampled from a human donor with alopecia areata. The sequencing here drew on CD8+ T cells sorted from blood, taken at week 4, from a patient treated with tofacitinib. Here the CDR3 DNA reads TGCGTTATTAGTGCCGGGGAGCTGTTTTTT. Translated: CVISAGELFF.